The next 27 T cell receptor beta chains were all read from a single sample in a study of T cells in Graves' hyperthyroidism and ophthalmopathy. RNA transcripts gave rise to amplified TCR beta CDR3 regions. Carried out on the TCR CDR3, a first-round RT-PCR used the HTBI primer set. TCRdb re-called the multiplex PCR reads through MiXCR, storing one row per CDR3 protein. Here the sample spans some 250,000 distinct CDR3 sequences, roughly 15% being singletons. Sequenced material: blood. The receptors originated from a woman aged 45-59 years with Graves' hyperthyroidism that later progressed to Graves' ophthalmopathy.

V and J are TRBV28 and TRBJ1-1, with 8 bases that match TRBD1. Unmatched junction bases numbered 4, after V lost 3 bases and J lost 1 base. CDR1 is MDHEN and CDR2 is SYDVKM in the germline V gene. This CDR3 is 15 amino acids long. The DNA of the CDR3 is TGTGCCAGCAGTTTCCCCGGACAGGGGAACACTGAAGCTTTCTTT. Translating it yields CASSFPGQGNTEAFF. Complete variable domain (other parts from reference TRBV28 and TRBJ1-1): DVKVTQSSRYLVKRTGEKVFLECVQDMDHENMFWYRQDPGLGLRLIYFSYDVKMKEKGDIPEGYSVSREKKERFSLILESASTNQTSMYLCASSFPGQGNTEAFFGQGTRLTVV.

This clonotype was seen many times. The CDR3 bases are TGTGCCAGCAGCCCTGAGATTTGGGGTCGCGGGAACACTGAAGCTTTCTTT. Amino acids: CASSPEIWGRGNTEAFF. The gene calls are TRBV28 and TRBJ1-1; D unclear. CDR3 length equals 17 residues. V lost 6 bases, J lost 1 base, and 21 bases lay in between. Looked up from germline, CDR1 is MDHEN and CDR2 is SYDVKM.

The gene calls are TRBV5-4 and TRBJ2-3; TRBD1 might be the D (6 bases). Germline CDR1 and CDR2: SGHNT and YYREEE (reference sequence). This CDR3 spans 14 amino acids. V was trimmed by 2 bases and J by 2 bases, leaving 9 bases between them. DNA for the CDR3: TGTGCCAGCAGCTTACAGGGCCCCACAGATACGCAGTATTTT. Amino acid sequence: CASSLQGPTDTQYF.

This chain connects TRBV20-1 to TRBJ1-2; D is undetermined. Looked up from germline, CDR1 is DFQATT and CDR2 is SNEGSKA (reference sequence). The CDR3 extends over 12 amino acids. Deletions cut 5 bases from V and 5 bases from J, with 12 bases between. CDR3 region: CSAHGEPYGYTF. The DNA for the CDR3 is TGCAGTGCTCACGGCGAACCTTATGGCTACACCTTC.

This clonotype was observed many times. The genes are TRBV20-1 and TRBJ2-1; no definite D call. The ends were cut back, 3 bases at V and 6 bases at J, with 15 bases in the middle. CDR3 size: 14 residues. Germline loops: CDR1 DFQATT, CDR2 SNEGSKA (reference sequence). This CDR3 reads CSASPTGRLNEQFF. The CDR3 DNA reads TGCAGTGCTAGCCCGACTGGCCGACTCAATGAGCAGTTCTTC.

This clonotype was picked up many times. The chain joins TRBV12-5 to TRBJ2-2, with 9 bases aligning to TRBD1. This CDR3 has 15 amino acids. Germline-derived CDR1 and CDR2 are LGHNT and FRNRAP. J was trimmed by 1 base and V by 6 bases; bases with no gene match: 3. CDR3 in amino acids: CASGSGQGNTGELFF. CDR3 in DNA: TGTGCTAGTGGATCGGGACAGGGGAACACCGGGGAGCTGTTTTTT.

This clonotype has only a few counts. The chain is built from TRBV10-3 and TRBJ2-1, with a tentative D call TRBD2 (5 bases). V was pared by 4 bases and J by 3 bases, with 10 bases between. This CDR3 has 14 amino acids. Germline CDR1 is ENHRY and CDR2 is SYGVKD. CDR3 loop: CAISVDSNYNEQFF. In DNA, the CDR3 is TGTGCCATCAGTGTGGACTCTAACTACAATGAGCAGTTCTTC.

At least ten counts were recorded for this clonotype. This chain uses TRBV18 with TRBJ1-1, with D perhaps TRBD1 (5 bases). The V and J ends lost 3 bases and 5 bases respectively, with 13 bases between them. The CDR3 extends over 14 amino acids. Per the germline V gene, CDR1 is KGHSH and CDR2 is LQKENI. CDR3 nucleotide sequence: TGTGCCAGCTCACCCCAGGTGGGGGGGACTGAAGCTTTCTTT. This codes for CASSPQVGGTEAFF.

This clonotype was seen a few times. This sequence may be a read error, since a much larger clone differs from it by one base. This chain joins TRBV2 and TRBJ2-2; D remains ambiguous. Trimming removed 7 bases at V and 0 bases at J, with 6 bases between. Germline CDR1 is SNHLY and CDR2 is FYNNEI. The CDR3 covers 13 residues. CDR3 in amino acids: CASKLTNTGELFF. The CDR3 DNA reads TGTGCCAGCAAGCTCACGAACACCGGGGAGCTGTTTTTT.

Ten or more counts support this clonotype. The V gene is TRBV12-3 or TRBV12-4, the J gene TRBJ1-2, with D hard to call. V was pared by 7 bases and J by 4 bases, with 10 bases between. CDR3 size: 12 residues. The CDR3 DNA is TGTGCCAGCAACATCCTGGGCTATGGCTACACCTTC. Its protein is CASNILGYGYTF.

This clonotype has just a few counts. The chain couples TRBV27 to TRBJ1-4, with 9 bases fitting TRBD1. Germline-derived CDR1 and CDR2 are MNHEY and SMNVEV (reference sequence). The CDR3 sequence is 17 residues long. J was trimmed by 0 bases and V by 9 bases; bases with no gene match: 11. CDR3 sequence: CASTDRGSSSTNEKLFF. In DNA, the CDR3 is TGTGCCAGTACCGACAGGGGGTCATCCTCAACTAATGAAAAACTGTTTTTT.

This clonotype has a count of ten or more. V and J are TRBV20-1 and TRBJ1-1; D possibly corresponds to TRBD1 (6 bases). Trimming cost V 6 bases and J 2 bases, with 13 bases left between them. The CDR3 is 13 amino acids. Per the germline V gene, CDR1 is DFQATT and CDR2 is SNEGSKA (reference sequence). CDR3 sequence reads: CSATGGYNTEAFF. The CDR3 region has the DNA TGCAGTGCCACGGGGGGCTATAACACTGAAGCTTTCTTT.

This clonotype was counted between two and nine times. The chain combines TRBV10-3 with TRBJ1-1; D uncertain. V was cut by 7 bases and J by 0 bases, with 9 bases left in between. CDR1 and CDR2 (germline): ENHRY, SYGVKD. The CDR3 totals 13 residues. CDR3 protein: CAIMGGVNTEAFF. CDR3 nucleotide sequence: TGTGCCATCATGGGCGGAGTGAACACTGAAGCTTTCTTT.

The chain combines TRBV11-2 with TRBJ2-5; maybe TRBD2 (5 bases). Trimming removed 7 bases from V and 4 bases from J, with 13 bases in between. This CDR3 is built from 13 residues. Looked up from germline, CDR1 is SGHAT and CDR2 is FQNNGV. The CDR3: CASTPAAGETQYF. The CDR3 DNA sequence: TGTGCCAGCACCCCGGCGGCGGGAGAGACCCAGTACTTC.

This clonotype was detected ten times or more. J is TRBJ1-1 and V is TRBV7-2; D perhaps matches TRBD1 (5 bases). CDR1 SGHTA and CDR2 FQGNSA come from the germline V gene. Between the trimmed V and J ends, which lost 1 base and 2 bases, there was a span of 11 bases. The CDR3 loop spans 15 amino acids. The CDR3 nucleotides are TGTGCCAGCAGCTTAGACTGGGACCATAACACTGAAGCTTTCTTT. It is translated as CASSLDWDHNTEAFF.

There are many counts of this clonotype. Written as DNA, the CDR3 is TGTGCCAGCACTCCCCTAGCGGGGGTCACAGATACGCAGTATTTT. This codes for CASTPLAGVTDTQYF. This rearrangement joins TRBV27 to TRBJ2-3, with 10 bases identical to TRBD2. Germline V gives CDR1 MNHEY, CDR2 SMNVEV (reference sequence). V trimming: 7 bases; J trimming: 2 bases; junction bases outside the gene matches: 6. The CDR3 has 15 residues.

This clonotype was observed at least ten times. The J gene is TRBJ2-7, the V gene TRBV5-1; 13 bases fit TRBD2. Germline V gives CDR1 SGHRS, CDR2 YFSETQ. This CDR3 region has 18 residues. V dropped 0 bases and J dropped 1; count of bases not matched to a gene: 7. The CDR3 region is CASSLASGTSGTSYEQYF. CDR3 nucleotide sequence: TGCGCCAGCAGCTTGGCCTCCGGGACTAGCGGGACTTCCTACGAGCAGTACTTC. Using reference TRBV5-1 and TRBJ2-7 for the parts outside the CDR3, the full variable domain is KAGVTQTPRYLIKTRGQQVTLSCSPISGHRSVSWYQQTPGQGLQFLFEYFSETQRNKGNFPGRFSGRQFSNSRSEMNVSTLELGDSALYLCASSLASGTSGTSYEQYFGPGTRLTVT.

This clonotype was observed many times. For the CDR3, the DNA is TGCAGCGTGGACAGGGGCGAAGGCTACACCTTC. Translated: CSVDRGEGYTF. V usage is TRBV29-1 and J usage is TRBJ1-2, with 9 bases aligning to TRBD1. The germline V gene has CDR1 SQVTM and CDR2 ANQGSEA. This CDR3 is built from 11 residues. V trimming: 6 bases; J trimming: 8 bases; junction bases outside the gene matches: 4. The full variable domain, with the rest looked up from reference TRBV29-1 and TRBJ1-2, is SAVISQKPSRDICQRGTSLTIQCQVDSQVTMMFWYRQQPGQSLTLIATANQGSEATYESGFVIDKFPISRPNLTFSTLTVSNMSPEDSSIYLCSVDRGEGYTFGSGTRLTVV.

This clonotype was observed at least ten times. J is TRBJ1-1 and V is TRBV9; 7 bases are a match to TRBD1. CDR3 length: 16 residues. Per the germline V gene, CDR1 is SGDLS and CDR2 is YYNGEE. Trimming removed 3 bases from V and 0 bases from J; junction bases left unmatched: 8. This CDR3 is CASSANRGSLNTEAFF. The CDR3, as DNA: TGTGCCAGCAGCGCCAACAGGGGTTCGTTGAACACTGAAGCTTTCTTT.

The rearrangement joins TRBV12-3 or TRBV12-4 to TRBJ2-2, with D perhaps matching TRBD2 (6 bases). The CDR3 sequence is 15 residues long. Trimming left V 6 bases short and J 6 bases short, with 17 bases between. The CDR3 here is CASSLHGSVAGELFF. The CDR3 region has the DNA TGTGCCAGCAGCTTACACGGGAGTGTCGCCGGGGAGCTGTTTTTT.

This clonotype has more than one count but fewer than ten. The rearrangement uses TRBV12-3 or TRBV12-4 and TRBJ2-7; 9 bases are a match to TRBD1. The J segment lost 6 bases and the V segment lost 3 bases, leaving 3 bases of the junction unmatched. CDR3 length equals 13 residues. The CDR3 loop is CASSFTTGGEQYF. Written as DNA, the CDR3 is TGTGCCAGCAGTTTCACGACAGGGGGCGAGCAGTACTTC.

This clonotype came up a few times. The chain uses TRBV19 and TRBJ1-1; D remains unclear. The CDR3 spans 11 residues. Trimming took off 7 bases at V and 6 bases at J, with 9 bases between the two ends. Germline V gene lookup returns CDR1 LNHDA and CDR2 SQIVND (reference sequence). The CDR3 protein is CASTVGSEAFF. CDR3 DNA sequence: TGTGCCAGTACCGTAGGATCTGAAGCTTTCTTT.

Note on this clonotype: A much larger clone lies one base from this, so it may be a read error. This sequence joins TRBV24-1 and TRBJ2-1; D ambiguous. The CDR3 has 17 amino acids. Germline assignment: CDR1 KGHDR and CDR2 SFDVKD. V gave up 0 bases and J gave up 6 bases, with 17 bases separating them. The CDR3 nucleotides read TGTGCCACCAGTGATTTGACTTCAGCGAGAGCCCTCAATGAGCAGTTCTTC. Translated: CATSDLTSARALNEQFF.

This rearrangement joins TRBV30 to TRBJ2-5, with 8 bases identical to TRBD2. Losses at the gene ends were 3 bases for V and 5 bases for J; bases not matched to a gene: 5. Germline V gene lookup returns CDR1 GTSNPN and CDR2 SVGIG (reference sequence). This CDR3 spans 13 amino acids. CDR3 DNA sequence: TGTGCCTGGAGCCCGGGGGGGGGGGAGACCCAGTACTTC. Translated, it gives CAWSPGGGETQYF.

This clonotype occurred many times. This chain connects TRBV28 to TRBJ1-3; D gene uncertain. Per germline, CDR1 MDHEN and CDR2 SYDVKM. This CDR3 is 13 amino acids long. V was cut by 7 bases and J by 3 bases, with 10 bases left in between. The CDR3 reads CASTLGGGNTIYF. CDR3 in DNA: TGTGCCAGCACCTTAGGTGGTGGAAACACCATATATTTT.

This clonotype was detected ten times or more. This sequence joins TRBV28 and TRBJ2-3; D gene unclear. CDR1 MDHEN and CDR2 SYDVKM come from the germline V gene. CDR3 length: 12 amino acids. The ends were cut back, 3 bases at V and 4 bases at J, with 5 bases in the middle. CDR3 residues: CASSFGSDTQYF. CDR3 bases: TGTGCCAGCAGTTTTGGGTCAGATACGCAGTATTTT.

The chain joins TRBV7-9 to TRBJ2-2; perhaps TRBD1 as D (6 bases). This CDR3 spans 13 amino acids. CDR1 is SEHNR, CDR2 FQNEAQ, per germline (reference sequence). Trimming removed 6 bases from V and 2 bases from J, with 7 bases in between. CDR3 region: CASRDSNTGELFF. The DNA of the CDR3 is TGTGCCAGCAGGGACAGCAACACCGGGGAGCTGTTTTTT.